Listed here are 18 T cell receptor beta chains from one sample, sequenced in a study of blood T cell repertoires in COVID-19. The data were produced by immunoSEQ multiplex PCR, yet TCRdb's version contains in-frame clones alone and is incomplete. Of tens of thousands of clones listed, roughly four fifths were seen once; the top ten hold approximately 8.2%. What was sequenced was peripheral blood. Receptor source: a man between 60 and 70 years old with acute or convalescent COVID-19.

This clone has a handful of counts. The gene calls are TRBV6-5 and TRBJ1-5; TRBD1 matches at 7 bases. In germline, CDR1 is MNHEY, CDR2 SVGAGI. This CDR3 region has 15 residues. V lost 6 bases, J lost 0 bases, and 5 bases stayed unmatched. The CDR3 here is CASRTGTDSNQPQHF. Written as DNA, the CDR3 is TGTGCCAGCAGAACCGGGACAGATAGCAATCAGCCCCAGCATTTT.

This clone was detected only a few times. The chain carries TRBV7-9 and TRBJ1-1; D possibly corresponds to TRBD1 (6 bases). V shed 5 bases and J shed 0 bases, with 22 bases lying between them. The CDR3 covers 18 residues. CDR1 and CDR2 from the germline V gene are SEHNR and FQNEAQ (reference sequence). The CDR3 here is CASSPGKVIGTMNTEAFF. Written as DNA, the CDR3 is TGTGCCAGCAGCCCCGGCAAGGTGATCGGGACAATGAACACTGAAGCTTTCTTT. The full variable domain, completed using reference TRBV7-9 and TRBJ1-1, is DTGVSQNPRHKITKRGQNVTFRCDPISEHNRLYWYRQTLGQGPEFLTYFQNEAQLEKSRLLSDRFSAERPKGSFSTLEIQRTEQGDSAMYLCASSPGKVIGTMNTEAFFGQGTRLTVV.

The rearrangement links TRBV18 to TRBJ2-7; the match to TRBD1 covers 10 bases. In germline, CDR1 is KGHSH, CDR2 LQKENI. The ends lost 3 bases at V and 7 bases at J; junction bases unmatched: 12. This CDR3 comprises 16 residues. The CDR3 coding sequence is TGTGCCAGCTCACCTTTGAAGGGACAGGGGAATGGAGAGCAGTACTTC. The encoded protein is CASSPLKGQGNGEQYF.

Here the CDR3 reads CAWSPRSNWVYEQYF. The CDR3 DNA reads as TGTGCCTGGAGCCCCCGGAGTAATTGGGTATACGAGCAGTACTTC. V gene TRBV30 combines with J gene TRBJ2-7; the D is unclear. The CDR3 consists of 15 residues. V was trimmed by 3 bases and J by 4 bases, leaving 19 bases between them. CDR1 is GTSNPN and CDR2 is SVGIG in the germline V gene (reference sequence).

In this sample, this clone turned up once. V is TRBV9 and J is TRBJ2-1; maybe TRBD1 (6 bases). Deletions cut 0 bases from V and 4 bases from J, with 11 bases between. The CDR3 sequence is 15 residues long. CDR1 is SGDLS and CDR2 is YYNGEE in the germline V gene. CDR3 sequence (DNA): TGTGCCAGCAGCGTAGAAGGGGGAAGGTACAATGAGCAGTTCTTC. It translates to CASSVEGGRYNEQFF.

V usage is TRBV12-5 and J usage is TRBJ2-5, with TRBD2 as a possible D gene (5 bases). Germline values: CDR1 LGHNT, CDR2 FRNRAP. This CDR3 is built from 14 residues. Trimming pared 4 bases from V and 2 bases from J, leaving 11 bases between. The CDR3 region has the DNA TGTGCTAGTGGTTCGGACTGGAGACAAGAGACCCAGTACTTC. This encodes CASGSDWRQETQYF.

The rearrangement uses TRBV5-1 and TRBJ1-3; D is uncertain. V was clipped by 4 bases and J by 4 bases, with 18 bases between them. The CDR3 sequence is 16 residues long. Looked up from germline, CDR1 is SGHRS and CDR2 is YFSETQ. CDR3 loop: CASSPRPPSSGNTIYF. The CDR3 DNA reads TGCGCCAGCAGCCCGAGGCCCCCGTCGAGCGGAAACACCATATATTTT. Using reference TRBV5-1 and TRBJ1-3 for the parts outside the CDR3, the full variable domain is KAGVTQTPRYLIKTRGQQVTLSCSPISGHRSVSWYQQTPGQGLQFLFEYFSETQRNKGNFPGRFSGRQFSNSRSEMNVSTLELGDSALYLCASSPRPPSSGNTIYFGEGSWLTVV.

The chain joins TRBV29-1 to TRBJ2-1; no firm D call. V lost 4 bases and J lost 0, with 10 bases in between. This CDR3 spans 14 amino acids. Germline CDR1 reads SQVTM; CDR2 reads ANQGSEA. Written as DNA, the CDR3 is TGCAGCGTTGGATACGGTGGCTCCTACAATGAGCAGTTCTTC. As protein: CSVGYGGSYNEQFF.

The chain uses TRBV3-1 (or the pseudogene TRBV3-2) and TRBJ2-1; possibly TRBD2 for D (6 bases). Trimming took off 4 bases at V and 11 bases at J, with 18 bases between the two ends. Germline V gene data show CDR1 as LGHDT and CDR2 as YNNKEL (reference sequence). The CDR3 is made up of 14 amino acids. The CDR3 bases are TGTGCCAGCAGCCCTTCAGTGGGGACTGCTAAGCAGTTCTTC. This translates into CASSPSVGTAKQFF.

This clone was recorded only once. The chain joins TRBV19 to TRBJ2-3; 8 positions match TRBD2. With V trimmed by 6 bases and J by 5 bases, 4 bases remained unmatched. CDR3 length: 13 amino acids. Per the germline V gene, CDR1 is LNHDA and CDR2 is SQIVND (reference sequence). In DNA, the CDR3 is TGTGCCAGTAGCGGGGGGGCTCAAGATACGCAGTATTTT. Protein: CASSGGAQDTQYF.

Concerning this clone itself: An end of the junction does not agree with germline; a read error may underlie this. The gene calls are TRBV7-3 and TRBJ2-7, with TRBD1 matching 7 bases. The CDR3 totals 15 residues. Germline V gene sequence: CDR1 SGHTA, CDR2 FQGTGA. In DNA, the CDR3 is TGTGCCAGCAGCCTAACCGGGACAGACCGCTACGAGCAGTACTTC. Translation gives CASSLTGTDRYEQYF.

The CDR3 spells CASRGGNSPLHF. Written as DNA, the CDR3 is TGTGCCAGCAGGGGGGGGAATTCACCCCTCCACTTT. The chain combines TRBV12-3 or TRBV12-4 with TRBJ1-6, with a possible D match to TRBD1 (5 bases). This CDR3 has 12 amino acids. The germline V and J ends were trimmed by 6 bases and 7 bases, with 7 bases remaining between them.

This chain joins TRBV5-6 and TRBJ1-5, with D perhaps TRBD1 (6 bases). Deletions cut 5 bases from V and 0 bases from J, with 12 bases between. Germline V CDR1 and CDR2: SGHDT, YYEEEE. There are 15 residues in the CDR3. CDR3 protein: CASSTGQFSNQPQHF. CDR3 in DNA: TGTGCCAGCAGTACAGGGCAATTTAGCAATCAGCCCCAGCATTTT.

CDR3 sequence: CASSPHGYTF. In DNA form, the CDR3 reads TGTGCCAGTAGTCCTCATGGCTACACCTTC. The chain recombines TRBV19 with TRBJ1-2; D gene ambiguous. Per the germline V gene, CDR1 is LNHDA and CDR2 is SQIVND (reference sequence). The CDR3 sequence is 10 residues long. Trimming removed 5 bases at V and 6 bases at J, with 4 bases between. The full variable domain, its missing parts supplied by reference TRBV19 and TRBJ1-2, is DGGITQSPKYLFRKEGQNVTLSCEQNLNHDAMYWYRQDPGQGLRLIYYSQIVNDFQKGDIAEGYSVSREKKESFPLTVTSAQKNPTAFYLCASSPHGYTFGSGTRLTVV.

The genes are TRBV18 and TRBJ2-1; the D gene is possibly TRBD1 (6 bases). Germline CDR1 is KGHSH and CDR2 is LQKENI. This CDR3 is 16 amino acids long. Trimming removed 4 bases at V and 10 bases at J, with 23 bases between. CDR3 sequence: CASSLSKGGLKKEQFF. CDR3 bases: TGTGCCAGCTCACTCTCGAAAGGGGGTCTGAAGAAGGAGCAGTTCTTC.

The chain combines TRBV5-4 with TRBJ1-1; D gene uncertain. The CDR3 runs 14 residues. The germline V and J ends were trimmed by 6 bases and 1 base, with 13 bases remaining between them. Germline V CDR1 and CDR2: SGHNT, YYREEE (reference sequence). CDR3 in DNA: TGTGCCAGCACCCGCGGGCCGTCGAACACTGAAGCTTTCTTT. Protein product: CASTRGPSNTEAFF. The whole variable domain, remainder taken from reference TRBV5-4 and TRBJ1-1, is ETGVTQSPTHLIKTRGQQVTLRCSSQSGHNTVSWYQQALGQGPQFIFQYYREEENGRGNFPPRFSGLQFPNYSSELNVNALELDDSALYLCASTRGPSNTEAFFGQGTRLTVV.

The chain links TRBV3-1 (or the pseudogene TRBV3-2) to TRBJ1-1, with TRBD1 matching 8 bases. V dropped 3 bases and J dropped 3; count of bases not matched to a gene: 9. The germline V gene has CDR1 LGHDT and CDR2 YNNKEL (reference sequence). The CDR3 length is 16 residues. The DNA for the CDR3 is TGTGCCAGCAGCCACCGCGTACAGGGGGAGGACACTGAAGCTTTCTTT. It specifies CASSHRVQGEDTEAFF.

This chain connects TRBV18 to TRBJ1-1; TRBD1 might be the D (6 bases). CDR1 and CDR2 from the germline V gene are KGHSH and LQKENI. The CDR3 consists of 18 residues. Trimming pared 1 base from V and 1 base from J, leaving 19 bases between. CDR3 protein: CASSPRSGGAMGNTEAFF. The CDR3 bases are TGTGCCAGCTCACCACGGTCTGGGGGCGCAATGGGGAACACTGAAGCTTTCTTT.